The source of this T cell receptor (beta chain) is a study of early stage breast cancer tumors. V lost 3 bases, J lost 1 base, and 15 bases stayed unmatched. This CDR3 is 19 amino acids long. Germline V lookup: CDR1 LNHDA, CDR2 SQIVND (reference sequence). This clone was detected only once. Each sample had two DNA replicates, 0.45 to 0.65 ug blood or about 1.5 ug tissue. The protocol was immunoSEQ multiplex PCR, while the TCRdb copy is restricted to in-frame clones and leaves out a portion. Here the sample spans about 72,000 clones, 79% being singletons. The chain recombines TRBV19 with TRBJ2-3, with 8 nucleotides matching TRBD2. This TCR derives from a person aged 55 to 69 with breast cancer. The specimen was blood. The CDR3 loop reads CASSIRTGTSKFGTDTQYF. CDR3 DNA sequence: TGTGCCAGTAGTATTAGAACCGGGACTAGTAAATTCGGCACAGATACGCAGTATTTT.